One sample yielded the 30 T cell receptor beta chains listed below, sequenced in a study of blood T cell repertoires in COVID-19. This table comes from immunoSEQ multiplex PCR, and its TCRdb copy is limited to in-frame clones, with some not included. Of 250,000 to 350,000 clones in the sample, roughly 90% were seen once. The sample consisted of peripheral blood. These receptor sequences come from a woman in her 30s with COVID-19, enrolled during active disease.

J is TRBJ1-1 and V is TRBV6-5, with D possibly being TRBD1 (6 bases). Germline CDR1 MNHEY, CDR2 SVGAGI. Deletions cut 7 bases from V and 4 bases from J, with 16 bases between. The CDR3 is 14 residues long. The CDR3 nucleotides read TGTGCCAGCAAAGAGGACTTAGGGGGCACTGAAGCTTTCTTT. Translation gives CASKEDLGGTEAFF.

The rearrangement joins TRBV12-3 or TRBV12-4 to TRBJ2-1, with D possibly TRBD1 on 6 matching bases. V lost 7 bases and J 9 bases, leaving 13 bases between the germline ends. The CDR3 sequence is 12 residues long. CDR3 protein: CASTPQGPEQFF. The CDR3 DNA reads TGTGCCAGCACCCCACAGGGCCCTGAGCAGTTCTTC.

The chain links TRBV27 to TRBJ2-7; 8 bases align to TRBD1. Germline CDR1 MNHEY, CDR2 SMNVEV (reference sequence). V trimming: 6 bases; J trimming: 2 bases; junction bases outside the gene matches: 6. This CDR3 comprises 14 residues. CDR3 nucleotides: TGTGCCAGCAGCCTGGGACAGGTTCCCTACGAGCAGTACTTC. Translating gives CASSLGQVPYEQYF.

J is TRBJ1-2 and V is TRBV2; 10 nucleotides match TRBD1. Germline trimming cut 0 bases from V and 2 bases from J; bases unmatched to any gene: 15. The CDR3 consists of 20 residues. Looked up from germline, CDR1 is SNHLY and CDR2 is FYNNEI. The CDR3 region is CASSEARRQGAKQSNYGYTF. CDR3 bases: TGTGCCAGCAGTGAAGCGCGTCGACAGGGGGCGAAGCAATCCAACTATGGCTACACCTTC.

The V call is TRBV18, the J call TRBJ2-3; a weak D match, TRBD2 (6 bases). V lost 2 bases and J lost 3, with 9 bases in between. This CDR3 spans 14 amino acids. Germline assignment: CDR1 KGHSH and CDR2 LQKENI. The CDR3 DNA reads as TGTGCCAGCTCACCAGGGACTTATACAGATACGCAGTATTTT. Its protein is CASSPGTYTDTQYF. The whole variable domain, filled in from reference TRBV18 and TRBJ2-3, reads NAGVMQNPRHLVRRRGQEARLRCSPMKGHSHVYWYRQLPEEGLKFMVYLQKENIIDESGMPKERFSAEFPKEGPSILRIQQVVRGDSAAYFCASSPGTYTDTQYFGPGTRLTVL.

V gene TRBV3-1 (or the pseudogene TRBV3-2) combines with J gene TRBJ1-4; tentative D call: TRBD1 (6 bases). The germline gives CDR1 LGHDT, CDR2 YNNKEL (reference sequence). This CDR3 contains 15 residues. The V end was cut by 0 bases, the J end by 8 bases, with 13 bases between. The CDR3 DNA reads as TGTGCCAGCAGCCAAGAACGAGGGGGTGGCGAAAAACTGTTTTTT. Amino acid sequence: CASSQERGGGEKLFF.

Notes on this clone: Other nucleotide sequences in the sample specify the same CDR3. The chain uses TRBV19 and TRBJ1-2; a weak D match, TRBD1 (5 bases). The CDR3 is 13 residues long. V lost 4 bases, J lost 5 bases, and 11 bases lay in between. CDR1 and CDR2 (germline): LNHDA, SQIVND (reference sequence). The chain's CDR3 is CASSTGTQYGYTF. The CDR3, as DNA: TGTGCCAGTAGTACAGGGACTCAATATGGCTACACCTTC. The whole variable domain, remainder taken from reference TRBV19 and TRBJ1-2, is DGGITQSPKYLFRKEGQNVTLSCEQNLNHDAMYWYRQDPGQGLRLIYYSQIVNDFQKGDIAEGYSVSREKKESFPLTVTSAQKNPTAFYLCASSTGTQYGYTFGSGTRLTVV.

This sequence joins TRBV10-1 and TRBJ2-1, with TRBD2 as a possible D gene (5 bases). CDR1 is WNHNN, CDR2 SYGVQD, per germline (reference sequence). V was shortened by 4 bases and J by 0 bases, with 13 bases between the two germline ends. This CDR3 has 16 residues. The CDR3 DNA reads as TGCGCCAGCAGTGGAGCTAGCCTTAGCTCCTACAATGAGCAGTTCTTC. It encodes CASSGASLSSYNEQFF.

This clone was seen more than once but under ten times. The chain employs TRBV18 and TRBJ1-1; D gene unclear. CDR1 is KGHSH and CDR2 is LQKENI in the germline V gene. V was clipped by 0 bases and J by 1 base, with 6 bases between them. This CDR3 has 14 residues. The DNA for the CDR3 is TGTGCCAGCTCACCACCAGCGGCGAACACTGAAGCTTTCTTT. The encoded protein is CASSPPAANTEAFF. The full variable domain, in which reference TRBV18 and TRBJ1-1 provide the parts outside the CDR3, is NAGVMQNPRHLVRRRGQEARLRCSPMKGHSHVYWYRQLPEEGLKFMVYLQKENIIDESGMPKERFSAEFPKEGPSILRIQQVVRGDSAAYFCASSPPAANTEAFFGQGTRLTVV.

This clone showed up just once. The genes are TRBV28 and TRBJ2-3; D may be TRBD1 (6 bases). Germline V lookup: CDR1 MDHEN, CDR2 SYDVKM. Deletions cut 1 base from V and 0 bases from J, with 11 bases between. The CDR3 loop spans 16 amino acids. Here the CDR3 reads CASSLSGTPSTDTQYF. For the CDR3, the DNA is TGTGCCAGCAGTTTATCTGGGACACCAAGCACAGATACGCAGTATTTT.

CDR3 amino acids: CASSLSTGSYQPTNEKLFF. For the CDR3, the DNA is TGTGCCAGCAGTTTGTCGACAGGTTCTTACCAACCAACTAATGAAAAACTGTTTTTT. The chain is built from TRBV28 and TRBJ1-4, with D maybe TRBD1 (6 bases). The CDR3 has 19 residues. Germline loops: CDR1 MDHEN, CDR2 SYDVKM. V lost 3 bases, J lost 0 bases, and 20 bases lay in between.

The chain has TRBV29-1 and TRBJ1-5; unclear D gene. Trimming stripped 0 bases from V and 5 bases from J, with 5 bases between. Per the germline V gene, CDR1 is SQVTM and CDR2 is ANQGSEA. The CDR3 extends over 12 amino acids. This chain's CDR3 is CSVEDGDQPQHF. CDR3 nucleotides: TGCAGCGTTGAAGATGGAGATCAGCCCCAGCATTTT.

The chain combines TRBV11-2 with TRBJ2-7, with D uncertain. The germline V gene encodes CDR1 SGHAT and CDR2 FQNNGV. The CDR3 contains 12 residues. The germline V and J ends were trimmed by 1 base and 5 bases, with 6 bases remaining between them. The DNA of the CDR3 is TGTGCCAGCAGCTTAGCCCCGGACGAGCAGTACTTC. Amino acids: CASSLAPDEQYF.

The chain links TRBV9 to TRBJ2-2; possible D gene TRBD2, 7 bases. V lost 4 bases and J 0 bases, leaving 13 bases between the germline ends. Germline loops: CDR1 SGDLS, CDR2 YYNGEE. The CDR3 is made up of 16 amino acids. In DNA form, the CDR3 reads TGTGCCAGCAGCCGGGGGGCGTTCGCGAACACCGGGGAGCTGTTTTTT. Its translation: CASSRGAFANTGELFF.

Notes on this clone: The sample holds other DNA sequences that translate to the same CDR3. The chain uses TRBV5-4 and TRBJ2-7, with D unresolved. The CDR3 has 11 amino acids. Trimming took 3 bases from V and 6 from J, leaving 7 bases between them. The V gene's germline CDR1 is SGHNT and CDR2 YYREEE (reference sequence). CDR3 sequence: CASSSRSEQYF. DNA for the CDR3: TGTGCCAGCAGCTCCAGATCCGAGCAGTACTTC.

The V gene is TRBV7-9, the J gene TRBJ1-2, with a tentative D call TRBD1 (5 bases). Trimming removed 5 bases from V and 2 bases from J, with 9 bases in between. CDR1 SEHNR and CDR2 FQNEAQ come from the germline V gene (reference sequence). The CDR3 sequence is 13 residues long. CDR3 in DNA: TGTGCCAGCAGCCCCGACAGCAACTATGGCTACACCTTC. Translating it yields CASSPDSNYGYTF.

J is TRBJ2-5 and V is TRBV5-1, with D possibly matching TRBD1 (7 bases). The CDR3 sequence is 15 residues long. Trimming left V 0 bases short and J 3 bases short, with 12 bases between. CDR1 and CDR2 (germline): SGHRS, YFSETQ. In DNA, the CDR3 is TGCGCCAGCAGCTTGGCAGGCAGGGGGGAAGAGACCCAGTACTTC. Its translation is CASSLAGRGEETQYF.

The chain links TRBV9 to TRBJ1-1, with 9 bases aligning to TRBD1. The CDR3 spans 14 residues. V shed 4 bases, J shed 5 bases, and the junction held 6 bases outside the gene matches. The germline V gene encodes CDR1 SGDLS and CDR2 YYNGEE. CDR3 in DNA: TGTGCCAGCAGCCTGGGGACAGGGAGGACTGAAGCTTTCTTT. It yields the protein CASSLGTGRTEAFF.

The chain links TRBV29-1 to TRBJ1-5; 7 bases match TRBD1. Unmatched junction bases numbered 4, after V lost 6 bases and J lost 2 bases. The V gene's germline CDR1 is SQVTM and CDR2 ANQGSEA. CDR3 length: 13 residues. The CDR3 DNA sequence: TGCAGCGTCAGACAGGGCGGCAATCAGCCCCAGCATTTT. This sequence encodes CSVRQGGNQPQHF.

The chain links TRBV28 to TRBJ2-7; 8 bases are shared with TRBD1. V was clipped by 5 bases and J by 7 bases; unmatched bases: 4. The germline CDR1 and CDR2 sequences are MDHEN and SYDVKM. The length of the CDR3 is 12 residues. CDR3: CASSRQGWEQYF. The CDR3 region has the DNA TGTGCCAGCAGTCGACAGGGGTGGGAGCAGTACTTC.

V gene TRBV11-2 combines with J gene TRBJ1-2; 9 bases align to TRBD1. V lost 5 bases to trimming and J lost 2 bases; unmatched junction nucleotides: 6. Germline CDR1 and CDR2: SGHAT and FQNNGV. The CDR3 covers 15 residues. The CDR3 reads CASSPMGQGNYGYTF. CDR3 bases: TGTGCCAGCAGCCCGATGGGACAGGGAAACTATGGCTACACCTTC.

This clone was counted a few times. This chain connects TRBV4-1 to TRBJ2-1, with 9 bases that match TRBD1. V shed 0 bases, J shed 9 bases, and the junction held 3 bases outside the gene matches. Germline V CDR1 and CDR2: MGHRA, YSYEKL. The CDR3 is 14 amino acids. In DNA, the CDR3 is TGCGCCAGCAGCCAAGATCCGACAGGGGGTGAGCAGTTCTTC. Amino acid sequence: CASSQDPTGGEQFF.

The CDR3 DNA reads as TGTGCCAGCAGAACGGGGGAGAACACTGAAGCTTTCTTT. Amino acid sequence: CASRTGENTEAFF. V usage is TRBV7-9 and J usage is TRBJ1-1; D may be TRBD1 (5 bases). Germline V lookup: CDR1 SEHNR, CDR2 FQNEAQ (reference sequence). With 6 bases removed from V and 1 base from J, the gap between germline ends came to 9 bases. This CDR3 is 13 amino acids long.

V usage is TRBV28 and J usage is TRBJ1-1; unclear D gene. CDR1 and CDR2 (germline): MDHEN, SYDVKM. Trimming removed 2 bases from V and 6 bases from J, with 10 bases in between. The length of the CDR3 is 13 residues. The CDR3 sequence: CASSLGSPAEAFF. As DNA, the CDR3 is TGTGCCAGCAGTTTAGGTTCTCCGGCTGAAGCTTTCTTT. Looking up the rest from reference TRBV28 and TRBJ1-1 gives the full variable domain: DVKVTQSSRYLVKRTGEKVFLECVQDMDHENMFWYRQDPGLGLRLIYFSYDVKMKEKGDIPEGYSVSREKKERFSLILESASTNQTSMYLCASSLGSPAEAFFGQGTRLTVV.

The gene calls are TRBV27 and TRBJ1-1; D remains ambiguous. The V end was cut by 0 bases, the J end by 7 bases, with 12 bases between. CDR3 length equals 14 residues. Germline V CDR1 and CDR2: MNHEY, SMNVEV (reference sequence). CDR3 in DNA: TGTGCCAGCAGTTTATCGAGGACTAACGTTGAAGCTTTCTTT. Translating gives CASSLSRTNVEAFF.

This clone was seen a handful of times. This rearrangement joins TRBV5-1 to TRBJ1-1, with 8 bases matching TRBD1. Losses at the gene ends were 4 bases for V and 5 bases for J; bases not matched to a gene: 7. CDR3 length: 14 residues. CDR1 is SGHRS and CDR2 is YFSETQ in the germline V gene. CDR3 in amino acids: CASSTRGLGTEAFF. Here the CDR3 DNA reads TGCGCCAGCAGCACCAGGGGGCTGGGAACTGAAGCTTTCTTT.

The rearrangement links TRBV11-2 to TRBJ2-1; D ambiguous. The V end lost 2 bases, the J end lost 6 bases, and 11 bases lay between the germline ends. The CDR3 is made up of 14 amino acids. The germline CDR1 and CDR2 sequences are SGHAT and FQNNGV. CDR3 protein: CASSLLTNSNEQFF. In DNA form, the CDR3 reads TGTGCCAGCAGCTTACTTACTAACTCCAATGAGCAGTTCTTC.

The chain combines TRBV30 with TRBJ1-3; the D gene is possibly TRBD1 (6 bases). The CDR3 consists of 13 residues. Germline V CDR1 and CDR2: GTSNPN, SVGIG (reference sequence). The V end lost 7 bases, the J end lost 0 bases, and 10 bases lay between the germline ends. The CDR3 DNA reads TGTGCCTCCTGGACAGACTCTGGAAACACCATATATTTT. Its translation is CASWTDSGNTIYF.

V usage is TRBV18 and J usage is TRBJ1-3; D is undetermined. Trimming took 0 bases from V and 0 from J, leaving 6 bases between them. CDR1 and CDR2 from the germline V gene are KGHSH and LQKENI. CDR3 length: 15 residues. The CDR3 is CASSPPGVSGNTIYF. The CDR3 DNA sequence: TGTGCCAGCTCACCACCCGGGGTCTCTGGAAACACCATATATTTT.

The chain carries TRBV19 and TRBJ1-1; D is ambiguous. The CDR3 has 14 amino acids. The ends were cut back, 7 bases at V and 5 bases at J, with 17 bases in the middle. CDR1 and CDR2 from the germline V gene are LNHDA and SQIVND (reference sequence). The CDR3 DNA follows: TGTGCCAGTACCTGGGGAGGAGGGTGGACTGAAGCTTTCTTT. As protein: CASTWGGGWTEAFF.